Listed here are 14 T cell receptor beta chains from one sample, sequenced in a study of CD8+ T cells in alopecia areata. As the sequencing template, cDNA was produced by extracting RNA and reverse transcribing it. Using immunoSEQ multiplex PCR, the repertoire was profiled, and TCRdb retains in-frame clones only, with some absent. The table shows 220,000 or so clones, with 57% occurring only once. The sample here was CD4+ T cells sorted from blood, taken at week 0. The receptors shown here come from a human donor with alopecia areata.

This clone is a singleton in its sample. V gene TRBV5-1 combines with J gene TRBJ2-7, with TRBD2 matching 8 bases. V dropped 2 bases and J dropped 0; count of bases not matched to a gene: 4. This CDR3 spans 15 amino acids. Germline V gives CDR1 SGHRS, CDR2 YFSETQ. The CDR3 region has the DNA TGCGCCAGCAGCTTTGGCGGGGGGCCCTCCTACGAGCAGTACTTC. This translates into CASSFGGGPSYEQYF. Filled out from reference TRBV5-1 and TRBJ2-7, the complete variable domain reads KAGVTQTPRYLIKTRGQQVTLSCSPISGHRSVSWYQQTPGQGLQFLFEYFSETQRNKGNFPGRFSGRQFSNSRSEMNVSTLELGDSALYLCASSFGGGPSYEQYFGPGTRLTVT.

The V call is TRBV20-1, the J call TRBJ1-4, with D possibly TRBD1 on 6 matching bases. There are 11 residues in the CDR3. CDR1 is DFQATT and CDR2 is SNEGSKA in the germline V gene (reference sequence). The CDR3 here is CRGGQNEKLFF. CDR3 in DNA: TGCAGGGGAGGACAGAATGAAAAACTGTTTTTT.

This sequence joins TRBV5-1 and TRBJ2-3; tentative D call: TRBD2 (5 bases). CDR3 length equals 16 residues. V was shortened by 2 bases and J by 0 bases, with 13 bases between the two germline ends. From germline, CDR1 is SGHRS and CDR2 YFSETQ. The CDR3 coding sequence is TGCGCCAGCAGCTTCCCGACGGGAACTAGCACAGATACGCAGTATTTT. It translates to CASSFPTGTSTDTQYF.

The chain joins TRBV11-2 to TRBJ1-5; no clear D. The CDR3 is 14 residues long. In germline, CDR1 is SGHAT, CDR2 FQNNGV. Trimming removed 5 bases at V and 6 bases at J, with 14 bases between. CDR3 residues: CASSLRRDGQPQHF. The CDR3, as DNA: TGTGCCAGCAGCCTCCGGCGAGATGGTCAGCCCCAGCATTTT.

This clone was seen only a few times. The genes are TRBV29-1 and TRBJ1-1; weak D call: TRBD1 (5 bases). In germline, CDR1 is SQVTM, CDR2 ANQGSEA. The germline V and J ends were trimmed by 6 bases and 4 bases, with 15 bases remaining between them. CDR3 length: 13 amino acids. The CDR3 here is CSVGLGTGTEAFF. CDR3 coding DNA: TGCAGCGTCGGCTTGGGGACGGGCACTGAAGCTTTCTTT.

This clone was seen only a few times. The genes are TRBV5-6 and TRBJ1-2; a possible D gene is TRBD1 (6 bases). The CDR3 covers 15 residues. The germline gives CDR1 SGHDT, CDR2 YYEEEE. Trimming pared 3 bases from V and 3 bases from J, leaving 15 bases between. CDR3 DNA: TGTGCCAGCAGCTCTCGACAGGCGATCCACTATGGCTACACCTTC. Its protein product is CASSSRQAIHYGYTF.

Comments on this clone: Germline is not matched at one junction end, which may reflect a read error. The chain is built from TRBV19 and TRBJ1-5, with D perhaps matching TRBD1 (6 bases). The CDR3 extends over 14 amino acids. Germline values: CDR1 LNHDA, CDR2 SQIVND (reference sequence). The CDR3 bases are TGTGCCAGTGGTCTAGGACAGAGCAATGAGCCCCAGCATTTT. Translated, it gives CASGLGQSNEPQHF.

With respect to this clone: This sample also contains other DNA sequences that code for the same CDR3. This rearrangement joins TRBV7-9 to TRBJ1-1; D may be TRBD1 (5 bases). Trimming removed 1 base from V and 3 bases from J, with 9 bases in between. In germline, CDR1 is SEHNR, CDR2 FQNEAQ (reference sequence). This CDR3 is 14 amino acids long. The CDR3 DNA follows: TGTGCCAGCAGCTTAGGGACGGGGGACACTGAAGCTTTCTTT. Translating gives CASSLGTGDTEAFF. Complete variable domain (other parts from reference TRBV7-9 and TRBJ1-1): DTGVSQNPRHKITKRGQNVTFRCDPISEHNRLYWYRQTLGQGPEFLTYFQNEAQLEKSRLLSDRFSAERPKGSFSTLEIQRTEQGDSAMYLCASSLGTGDTEAFFGQGTRLTVV.

This clone occurred a few times. CDR3 residues: CASSQQGARETQYF. For the CDR3, the DNA is TGTGCCAGCAGCCAACAGGGGGCGAGGGAGACCCAGTACTTC. This chain links TRBV7-6 with TRBJ2-5; TRBD1 matches at 9 bases. Germline CDR1 SGHVS, CDR2 FNYEAQ. J lost 5 bases, V lost 5 bases, and 6 bases had no gene match. The CDR3 is 14 residues long.

This rearrangement joins TRBV15 to TRBJ2-1; 8 positions agree with TRBD2. The CDR3 is made up of 14 amino acids. J was trimmed by 3 bases and V by 5 bases; bases with no gene match: 3. The V gene's germline CDR1 is LNHNV and CDR2 YYDKDF (reference sequence). The CDR3 protein is CATSAAGVYNEQFF. CDR3 coding DNA: TGTGCCACCAGCGCAGCGGGAGTCTACAATGAGCAGTTCTTC. Looking up the rest from reference TRBV15 and TRBJ2-1 gives the full variable domain: DAMVIQNPRYQVTQFGKPVTLSCSQTLNHNVMYWYQQKSSQAPKLLFHYYDKDFNNEADTPDNFQSRRPNTSFCFLDIRSPGLGDTAMYLCATSAAGVYNEQFFGPGTRLTVL.

This clone was observed a few times. This chain links TRBV28 with TRBJ2-1; 8 bases are shared with TRBD2. CDR1 is MDHEN, CDR2 SYDVKM, per germline. The CDR3 contains 13 residues. V was clipped by 11 bases and J by 7 bases; unmatched bases: 10. CDR3 loop: CAGASGLENEQFF. Here the CDR3 DNA reads TGTGCCGGGGCCTCGGGACTAGAGAATGAGCAGTTCTTC.

This clone was detected many times. V gene TRBV30 combines with J gene TRBJ2-2; D unresolved. There are 14 residues in the CDR3. Germline CDR1 reads GTSNPN; CDR2 reads SVGIG (reference sequence). The V gene lost 0 bases and the J gene lost 1 base, with 6 bases spanning the gap. CDR3 in DNA: TGTGCCTGGAGTGTATCGAGGAACACCGGGGAGCTGTTTTTT. Translation gives CAWSVSRNTGELFF.

This rearrangement joins TRBV5-1 to TRBJ1-1, with a possible D match to TRBD1 (5 bases). The CDR3 has 15 amino acids. Germline loops: CDR1 SGHRS, CDR2 YFSETQ. V was trimmed by 2 bases and J by 0 bases, leaving 11 bases between them. DNA for the CDR3: TGCGCCAGCAGCTTCCGGGACCGACTGAACACTGAAGCTTTCTTT. Translation gives CASSFRDRLNTEAFF.

The genes are TRBV9 and TRBJ1-1; no firm D call. V lost 4 bases to trimming and J lost 7 bases, with 14 bases between them. The CDR3 sequence is 13 residues long. The germline V gene encodes CDR1 SGDLS and CDR2 YYNGEE. The CDR3 here is CASSPQKFSEAFF. DNA of the CDR3: TGTGCCAGCAGCCCACAGAAGTTTAGTGAAGCTTTCTTT.